Each of the 10 T cell receptor beta chains below was sequenced from the same sample in a study of OX40 agonist ivuxolimab in advanced cancers. Clones were sequenced by immunoSEQ multiplex PCR, and TCRdb holds only the in-frame ones, with some missing. The sample records 100,000 or so clones, approximately 94% being singletons. The sample here was CD4+ or CD8+ T cells sorted from blood, taken in a trial of the OX40 agonist ivuxolimab. These receptors came from an adult with an advanced solid tumor such as melanoma, head and neck, liver or kidney cancer.

The table lists this clone with a count of one. The chain is built from TRBV28 and TRBJ2-1, with D possibly being TRBD1 or TRBD2 (6 bases each). From germline, CDR1 is MDHEN and CDR2 SYDVKM. The CDR3 has 16 amino acids. The ends were cut back, 3 bases at V and 0 bases at J, with 12 bases in the middle. The CDR3 protein is CASSLRGRGSYNEQFF. For the CDR3, the DNA is TGTGCCAGCAGTTTGCGGGGCAGGGGCTCCTACAATGAGCAGTTCTTC.

The rearrangement uses TRBV7-6 and TRBJ1-6; D not resolved. Looked up from germline, CDR1 is SGHVS and CDR2 is FNYEAQ. The CDR3 spans 20 residues. V was trimmed by 1 base and J by 0 bases, leaving 19 bases between them. The CDR3 is CASSLEPHGRLSSYNSPLHF. For the CDR3, the DNA is TGTGCCAGCAGCTTAGAGCCCCATGGCAGACTCTCCTCCTATAATTCACCCCTCCACTTT.

The CDR3 nucleotides read TGTGCCAGCAGTTTAGGGGTGCTTTACGAGCAGTACTTC. This sequence encodes CASSLGVLYEQYF. V gene TRBV28 combines with J gene TRBJ2-7, with no clear D. The germline V gene has CDR1 MDHEN and CDR2 SYDVKM. The CDR3 is made up of 13 amino acids. V dropped 2 bases and J dropped 4 bases, with 9 bases sitting between them.

The chain combines TRBV10-3 with TRBJ2-7; 9 bases agree with TRBD1. V gave up 6 bases and J gave up 5 bases; unmatched junction bases: 5. CDR3 length: 13 amino acids. Germline V gene data show CDR1 as ENHRY and CDR2 as SYGVKD. This CDR3 reads CAIRGTGSDEQYF. CDR3 coding DNA: TGTGCCATCAGAGGGACAGGGAGCGACGAGCAGTACTTC.

The rearrangement uses TRBV12-5 and TRBJ1-2; a weak D match, TRBD1 (5 bases). V was cut by 2 bases and J by 5 bases, with 15 bases left in between. Germline CDR1 reads LGHNT; CDR2 reads FRNRAP. The CDR3 loop spans 15 amino acids. In DNA form, the CDR3 reads TGTGCTAGTGGTTTGATCGGCAGGGAAGGATATGGCTACACCTTC. It codes for CASGLIGREGYGYTF.

The chain couples TRBV7-2 to TRBJ2-7; TRBD2 is a possible D gene (6 bases). Trimming stripped 5 bases from V and 0 bases from J, with 17 bases between. The CDR3 runs to 16 residues. CDR1 and CDR2 (germline): SGHTA, FQGNSA. This chain's CDR3 is CASSLGLRGSSYEQYF. CDR3 bases: TGTGCCAGCAGCCTCGGGTTGCGGGGTAGCTCCTACGAGCAGTACTTC.

The V gene is TRBV7-2, the J gene TRBJ2-7, with 7 bases lining up with TRBD2. With V trimmed by 1 base and J by 5 bases, 8 bases remained unmatched. This CDR3 is 15 amino acids long. The V gene's germline CDR1 is SGHTA and CDR2 FQGNSA. The CDR3, as DNA: TGTGCCAGCAGCTTAGATGGCGGGAGCAGAAACGAGCAGTACTTC. This translates into CASSLDGGSRNEQYF.

V usage is TRBV5-1 and J usage is TRBJ2-3; tentative D call: TRBD1 (6 bases). The germline gives CDR1 SGHRS, CDR2 YFSETQ. Trimming removed 2 bases from V and 1 base from J, with 14 bases in between. There are 16 residues in the CDR3. As DNA, the CDR3 is TGCGCCAGCAGCTTTATGACAGGAATTGGCACAGATACGCAGTATTTT. This encodes CASSFMTGIGTDTQYF.

The V gene is TRBV7-2, the J gene TRBJ2-7, with 11 bases that match TRBD2. V was pared by 5 bases and J by 3 bases, with 6 bases of the junction left unmatched. The length of the CDR3 is 15 residues. The germline CDR1 and CDR2 sequences are SGHTA and FQGNSA. In DNA, the CDR3 is TGTGCCAGCAGCCTCACTAGCGGGAGTCTCTACGAGCAGTACTTC. This sequence encodes CASSLTSGSLYEQYF.

The rearrangement joins TRBV27 to TRBJ1-1, with 8 bases fitting TRBD1. The CDR3 is 13 residues long. CDR1 is MNHEY and CDR2 is SMNVEV in the germline V gene (reference sequence). V lost 2 bases to trimming and J lost 11 bases; unmatched junction nucleotides: 7. This CDR3 reads CASSLARTGRAFF. In DNA form, the CDR3 reads TGTGCCAGCAGTTTAGCACGGACAGGGAGGGCTTTCTTT.